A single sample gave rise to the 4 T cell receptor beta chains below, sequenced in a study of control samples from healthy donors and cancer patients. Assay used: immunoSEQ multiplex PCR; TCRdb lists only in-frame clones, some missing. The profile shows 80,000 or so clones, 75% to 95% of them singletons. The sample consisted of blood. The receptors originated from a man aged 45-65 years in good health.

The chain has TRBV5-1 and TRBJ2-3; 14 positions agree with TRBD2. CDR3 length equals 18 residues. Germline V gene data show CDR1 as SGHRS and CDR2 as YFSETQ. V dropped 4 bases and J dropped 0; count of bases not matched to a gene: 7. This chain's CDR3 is CASSTGTSGGLSTDTQYF. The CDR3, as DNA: TGCGCCAGCAGCACCGGGACTAGCGGGGGATTGAGCACAGATACGCAGTATTTT.

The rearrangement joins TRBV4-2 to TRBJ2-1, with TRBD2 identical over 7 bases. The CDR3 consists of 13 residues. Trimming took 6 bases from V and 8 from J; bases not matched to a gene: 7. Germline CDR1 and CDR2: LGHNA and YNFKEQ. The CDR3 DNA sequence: TGTGCCAGCAGATCCGGGGGGAGGGATGAGCAGTTCTTC. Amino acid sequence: CASRSGGRDEQFF.

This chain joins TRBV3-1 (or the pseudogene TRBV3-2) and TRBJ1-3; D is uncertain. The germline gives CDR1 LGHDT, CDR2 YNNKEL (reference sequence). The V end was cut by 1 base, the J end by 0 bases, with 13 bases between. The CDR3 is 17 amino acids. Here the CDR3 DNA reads TGTGCCAGCAGCCAAGGAGGACCCATCACCTCTGGAAACACCATATATTTT. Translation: CASSQGGPITSGNTIYF.

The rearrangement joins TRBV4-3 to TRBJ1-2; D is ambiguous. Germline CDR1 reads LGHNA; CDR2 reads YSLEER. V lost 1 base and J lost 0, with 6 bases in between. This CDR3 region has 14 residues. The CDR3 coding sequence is TGCGCCAGCAGCCAAGGTAGAGCTAACTATGGCTACACCTTC. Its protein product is CASSQGRANYGYTF.